The 23 T cell receptor beta chains below all came from one sample that was sequenced in a study of cytomegalovirus exposure and HLA in healthy donors. Primers: 60 Vbeta forward and 13 Jbeta reverse. Assay used: immunoSEQ multiplex PCR; TCRdb lists only in-frame clones, some missing. The repertoire has approximately 170,000 clones, 85% of them found once; the top ten carry 1%. The sequenced sample consisted of PBMCs. The receptors were gathered from a boy younger than 10 in good health and CMV-seronegative.

The chain couples TRBV6-5 to TRBJ1-4; 9 nucleotides agree with TRBD1. CDR1 and CDR2 from the germline V gene are MNHEY and SVGAGI. This CDR3 has 15 residues. J gave up 8 bases and V 5 bases, and 9 bases lay outside the gene matches. The CDR3 spells CASSVIQGAKEKLFF. The CDR3 coding sequence is TGTGCCAGCAGTGTAATACAGGGGGCGAAAGAAAAACTGTTTTTT.

The CDR3 sequence is CASTQDSRAFF. For the CDR3, the DNA is TGTGCCAGCACCCAGGATTCCCGAGCTTTCTTT. J is TRBJ1-1 and V is TRBV6-1; D gene ambiguous. Germline V CDR1 and CDR2: MNHNS, SASEGT. V lost 7 bases, J lost 10 bases, and 13 bases lay in between. The CDR3 runs to 11 residues.

The chain carries TRBV5-6 and TRBJ2-7; tentative D call: TRBD1 (6 bases). V was cut by 5 bases and J by 5 bases, with 23 bases left in between. The CDR3 extends over 16 amino acids. Looked up from germline, CDR1 is SGHDT and CDR2 is YYEEEE. The DNA for the CDR3 is TGTGCCAGCAGTTCTACATTACAGGGCATTCAAGACGAGCAGTACTTC. Amino acids: CASSSTLQGIQDEQYF.

V is TRBV7-9 and J is TRBJ1-1; 8 nucleotides align to TRBD1. Germline V lookup: CDR1 SEHNR, CDR2 FQNEAQ (reference sequence). Germline trimming cut 6 bases from V and 0 bases from J; bases unmatched to any gene: 12. The CDR3 consists of 17 residues. The CDR3 DNA reads as TGTGCCAGCAGTTCCACAGGGGGTTTCTCCGTGAACACTGAAGCTTTCTTT. This codes for CASSSTGGFSVNTEAFF.

This clone was observed a single time. The chain uses TRBV5-1 and TRBJ2-3, with 13 bases fitting TRBD2. The CDR3 spans 16 residues. Germline-derived CDR1 and CDR2 are SGHRS and YFSETQ. V trimming: 3 bases; J trimming: 3 bases; junction bases outside the gene matches: 4. CDR3 loop: CASSWGTSGVTDTQYF. The CDR3 nucleotides are TGCGCCAGCAGCTGGGGGACTAGCGGGGTTACAGATACGCAGTATTTT.

This clone was picked up a small number of times. The chain joins TRBV5-1 to TRBJ2-5; D may be TRBD2 (7 bases). The CDR3 has 14 residues. Trimming left V 2 bases short and J 4 bases short, with 12 bases between. The V gene's germline CDR1 is SGHRS and CDR2 YFSETQ. This CDR3 is CASSLFRGGETQYF. The CDR3 nucleotides are TGCGCCAGCAGCTTATTTAGGGGGGGAGAGACCCAGTACTTC.

The genes are TRBV29-1 and TRBJ1-4, with a possible D match to TRBD1 (5 bases). The V gene's germline CDR1 is SQVTM and CDR2 ANQGSEA. The CDR3 is made up of 12 amino acids. Trimming pared 4 bases from V and 8 bases from J, leaving 11 bases between. This CDR3 is CSVGGGGEKLFF. In DNA form, the CDR3 reads TGCAGCGTTGGGGGGGGAGGCGAAAAACTGTTTTTT. Looking up the rest from reference TRBV29-1 and TRBJ1-4 gives the full variable domain: SAVISQKPSRDICQRGTSLTIQCQVDSQVTMMFWYRQQPGQSLTLIATANQGSEATYESGFVIDKFPISRPNLTFSTLTVSNMSPEDSSIYLCSVGGGGEKLFFGSGTQLSVL.

This CDR3 is CASSETIYEQYV. The CDR3 nucleotides read TGTGCCAGCAGTGAAACTATATACGAGCAGTACGTC. The V gene is TRBV6-1, the J gene TRBJ2-7; D is uncertain. Per the germline V gene, CDR1 is MNHNS and CDR2 is SASEGT. Trimming took 2 bases from V and 4 from J, leaving 6 bases between them. The CDR3 length is 12 residues.

This rearrangement joins TRBV6-1 to TRBJ2-3; unclear D gene. Trimming took off 1 base at V and 6 bases at J, with 17 bases between the two ends. This CDR3 is 16 amino acids long. The germline CDR1 and CDR2 sequences are MNHNS and SASEGT. The CDR3 is CASSEVGAGRVDTQYF. CDR3 in DNA: TGTGCCAGCAGTGAAGTCGGTGCAGGTAGAGTGGATACGCAGTATTTT.

The V and J genes are TRBV25-1 and TRBJ2-1, with 8 bases lining up with TRBD1. Germline V gives CDR1 MGHDK, CDR2 SYGVNS. V was clipped by 3 bases and J by 12 bases; unmatched bases: 4. The CDR3 spans 12 residues. DNA for the CDR3: TGTGCCAGCAGTGACTCCGGGACAGGGCAGTTCTTC. This sequence encodes CASSDSGTGQFF.

The chain couples TRBV29-1 to TRBJ1-5; D call uncertain. V lost 1 base to trimming and J lost 0 bases, with 4 bases between them. The V gene's germline CDR1 is SQVTM and CDR2 ANQGSEA. The CDR3 is made up of 13 amino acids. As DNA, the CDR3 is TGCAGCGTTGAAGTAAATAGCAATCAGCCCCAGCATTTT. This codes for CSVEVNSNQPQHF.

This chain joins TRBV6-1 and TRBJ2-1; 8 nucleotides agree with TRBD1. Trimming removed 7 bases from V and 7 bases from J; junction bases left unmatched: 3. Germline V gene lookup returns CDR1 MNHNS and CDR2 SASEGT. This CDR3 region has 12 residues. CDR3 DNA: TGTGCCAGCAAACAGGGGGGAAATGAGCAGTTCTTC. It specifies CASKQGGNEQFF.

Only a few counts were recorded for this clone. One end of the junction fails to match germline, which may point to a read error. The rearrangement uses TRBV7-9 and TRBJ1-1; D possibly corresponds to TRBD1 (5 bases). Germline CDR1 SEHNR, CDR2 FQNEAQ (reference sequence). This CDR3 is built from 12 residues. CDR3: CSSGAVGTEAFF. For the CDR3, the DNA is TGTTCCAGCGGGGCCGTGGGCACTGAAGCTTTCTTT.

CDR3 bases: TGCGCCAGCAGCCAAGGTCCTAGCGGGTACACCGGGGAGCTGTTTTTT. Its translation: CASSQGPSGYTGELFF. The chain uses TRBV4-1 and TRBJ2-2; 8 nucleotides line up with TRBD2. This CDR3 spans 16 amino acids. J was trimmed by 3 bases and V by 1 base; bases with no gene match: 4. Germline V gene sequence: CDR1 MGHRA, CDR2 YSYEKL.

The chain is built from TRBV4-1 and TRBJ2-7; 9 positions match TRBD1. CDR3 length: 15 amino acids. V was clipped by 4 bases and J by 2 bases; unmatched bases: 6. Germline V lookup: CDR1 MGHRA, CDR2 YSYEKL. DNA of the CDR3: TGCGCCAGCAGCCTGGACAGGGGTACCCCCTACGAGCAGTACGTC. Protein: CASSLDRGTPYEQYV.

The V call is TRBV28, the J call TRBJ1-6; D gene uncertain. Germline V lookup: CDR1 MDHEN, CDR2 SYDVKM. The CDR3 runs 16 residues. V was cut by 7 bases and J by 4 bases, with 17 bases left in between. The CDR3 spells CASNRGRSSYNSPLHF. CDR3 nucleotides: TGTGCCAGCAACCGCGGGAGGAGCAGTTATAATTCACCCCTCCACTTT.

The rearrangement uses TRBV19 and TRBJ1-5, with 9 bases aligning to TRBD1. Trimming removed 6 bases from V and 2 bases from J; junction bases left unmatched: 2. The CDR3 has 14 residues. The germline CDR1 and CDR2 sequences are LNHDA and SQIVND (reference sequence). CDR3 sequence reads: CASRGQGGNQPQHF. The DNA for the CDR3 is TGTGCCAGTAGGGGACAGGGTGGCAATCAGCCCCAGCATTTT.

This chain connects TRBV9 to TRBJ2-1; D perhaps matches TRBD2 (6 bases). The V gene's germline CDR1 is SGDLS and CDR2 YYNGEE. This CDR3 region has 17 residues. Trimming took off 0 bases at V and 6 bases at J, with 19 bases between the two ends. In nucleotides, the CDR3 is TGTGCCAGCAGCGTAGGGCCCGGGCTAGCGCTAACCAATGAGCAGTTCTTC. Its translation: CASSVGPGLALTNEQFF.

This chain links TRBV5-8 with TRBJ1-6; D is uncertain. The CDR3 contains 14 residues. Trimming left V 10 bases short and J 8 bases short, with 19 bases between. CDR1 and CDR2 (germline): SGHTS, YDEGEE. The CDR3 sequence is CARQALPRDSPLHF. DNA of the CDR3: TGTGCCCGTCAGGCGCTACCGCGGGATTCACCCCTCCACTTT.

The chain has TRBV7-9 and TRBJ2-1, with TRBD2 matching over 12 bases. The junction had 8 bases not matched to a gene; V was cut back by 1 base and J by 4 bases. In germline, CDR1 is SEHNR, CDR2 FQNEAQ (reference sequence). The CDR3 runs 18 residues. As DNA, the CDR3 is TGTGCCAGCAGCTTAGGCCCAACTAGCGGGGGGTTTTACAATGAGCAGTTCTTC. Translated: CASSLGPTSGGFYNEQFF.

The chain is built from TRBV7-9 and TRBJ2-7, with 9 bases identical to TRBD2. This CDR3 is 15 amino acids long. Germline V gene data show CDR1 as SEHNR and CDR2 as FQNEAQ (reference sequence). V was clipped by 2 bases and J by 2 bases; unmatched bases: 4. This chain's CDR3 is CASSLRREGTYEQYF. CDR3 bases: TGTGCCAGCAGCTTAAGGCGGGAGGGTACCTACGAGCAGTACTTC.

This clone appeared a few times. The J gene is TRBJ1-4, the V gene TRBV7-2; a weak D match, TRBD1 (5 bases). The length of the CDR3 is 16 residues. The V and J ends lost 0 bases and 7 bases respectively, with 15 bases between them. CDR1 is SGHTA and CDR2 is FQGNSA in the germline V gene. Here the CDR3 reads CASSLALAGRGEKLFF. The DNA for the CDR3 is TGTGCCAGCAGCTTAGCGCTGGCAGGGCGGGGTGAAAAACTGTTTTTT.

The genes are TRBV29-1 and TRBJ2-5; 15 bases agree with TRBD2. This CDR3 contains 16 residues. Per the germline V gene, CDR1 is SQVTM and CDR2 is ANQGSEA. V gave up 5 bases and J gave up 1 base; unmatched junction bases: 5. The CDR3 coding sequence is TGCAGCGTTAGGACTAGCGGGGGGGGGATCCAAGAGACCCAGTACTTC. Translated: CSVRTSGGGIQETQYF.